These 4 T cell receptor beta chains were all obtained from the same sample, sequenced in a study of shared clonotypes between healthy human individuals. Sequenced by immunoSEQ multiplex PCR; TCRdb stores in-frame clones only, minus some. This sample has fewer than 400,000 clones, with approximately 79% found just once. Source material: memory CD4+ T cells sorted from blood. Regarding subset: CD45RA-negative fraction. The receptors were gathered from a man aged 30 to 39 in good health.

The gene calls are TRBV7-9 and TRBJ1-1; possibly TRBD1 for D (5 bases). The V gene lost 5 bases and the J gene lost 4 bases, with 17 bases spanning the gap. Germline lookup yields CDR1 SEHNR and CDR2 FQNEAQ (reference sequence). The CDR3 spans 15 residues. CDR3 bases: TGTGCCAGCAGCCCCAGTCAGGGCTTGGCCACTGAAGCTTTCTTT. Translated, it gives CASSPSQGLATEAFF. The complete variable domain, with remaining parts taken from reference TRBV7-9 and TRBJ1-1, reads DTGVSQNPRHKITKRGQNVTFRCDPISEHNRLYWYRQTLGQGPEFLTYFQNEAQLEKSRLLSDRFSAERPKGSFSTLEIQRTEQGDSAMYLCASSPSQGLATEAFFGQGTRLTVV.

The chain combines TRBV5-5 with TRBJ2-7; D may be TRBD2 (6 bases). CDR3 length: 15 residues. Between the trimmed V and J ends, which lost 4 bases and 2 bases, there was a span of 16 bases. The germline V gene has CDR1 SGHKS and CDR2 YYEKEE (reference sequence). CDR3 sequence reads: CASSRGGMGTYEQYF. The DNA for the CDR3 is TGTGCCAGCAGCCGGGGCGGGATGGGCACCTACGAGCAGTACTTC.

The rearrangement links TRBV7-9 to TRBJ1-2; 12 bases align to TRBD1. The germline V gene encodes CDR1 SEHNR and CDR2 FQNEAQ (reference sequence). Trimming cost V 11 bases and J 5 bases; bases outside gene matches: 6. CDR3 length: 13 residues. The CDR3 DNA is TGTGCCGGCCGGGACAGGGGGCATTATGGCTACACCTTC. It translates to CAGRDRGHYGYTF.

V is TRBV5-5 and J is TRBJ1-1; D uncertain. The germline gives CDR1 SGHKS, CDR2 YYEKEE (reference sequence). The CDR3 is 13 amino acids. Between the trimmed V and J ends, which lost 0 bases and 0 bases, there was a span of 3 bases. CDR3 residues: CASSLAVNTEAFF. In DNA, the CDR3 is TGTGCCAGCAGCTTGGCAGTGAACACTGAAGCTTTCTTT.